This is a list of T cell receptor beta chains from one sample in a study of blood T cell repertoires in COVID-19. Sequencing used immunoSEQ multiplex PCR; TCRdb keeps in-frame clones, though not all of them. The profile shows 25,000 to 35,000 clones, less than 90% of them singletons. The specimen was peripheral blood. The receptors here all came from a human donor in a cohort sampled during active COVID-19. Both conserved end residues are part of each CDR3. A D gene is named only where the DNA matches it firmly.

v_call: TRBV5-1; d_call: TRBD1; j_call: TRBJ1-2; cdr3_aa: CASSLLTPTGDGYTF
v_call: TRBV6-2/TRBV6-3; d_call: -; j_call: TRBJ2-7; cdr3_aa: CASSYPRYYEQYF
v_call: TRBV5-4; d_call: -; j_call: TRBJ2-1; cdr3_aa: CASSLVGASSYNEQFF
v_call: TRBV6-5; d_call: -; j_call: TRBJ2-1; cdr3_aa: CASRYMGDEQFF
v_call: TRBV6-6; d_call: -; j_call: TRBJ2-1; cdr3_aa: CASTLPERVEQFF
v_call: TRBV7-6; d_call: TRBD1; j_call: TRBJ2-1; cdr3_aa: CASSYNTPGTGLFNEQFF
v_call: TRBV4-2; d_call: -; j_call: TRBJ1-5; cdr3_aa: CASSRGLNQPQHF
v_call: TRBV7-3; d_call: TRBD1; j_call: TRBJ2-1; cdr3_aa: CASSRDSYNEQFF
v_call: TRBV7-3; d_call: TRBD2; j_call: TRBJ2-3; cdr3_aa: CASRLAATRGTDTQYF
v_call: TRBV6-6; d_call: -; j_call: TRBJ2-7; cdr3_aa: CASSYSIAVYEQYF
v_call: TRBV9; d_call: -; j_call: TRBJ2-2; cdr3_aa: CASSGRDTNTGELFF
v_call: TRBV4-1; d_call: -; j_call: TRBJ2-1; cdr3_aa: CASSPLTGNEQFF
v_call: TRBV3-1/TRBV3-2; d_call: TRBD1; j_call: TRBJ1-1; cdr3_aa: CASSLGQVVAEAFF
v_call: TRBV28; d_call: -; j_call: TRBJ1-6; cdr3_aa: CASSFGGYNSPLHF
v_call: TRBV5-6; d_call: TRBD1; j_call: TRBJ1-6; cdr3_aa: CASSRTGVGSSYNSPLHF
v_call: TRBV12-5; d_call: -; j_call: TRBJ2-4; cdr3_aa: CASGLGGEGDIQYF
v_call: TRBV30; d_call: -; j_call: TRBJ1-2; cdr3_aa: CAWHTPPGLRDYGYTF
v_call: TRBV4-1; d_call: TRBD1; j_call: TRBJ1-4; cdr3_aa: CASSQGDRQREKLFF
v_call: TRBV6-2/TRBV6-3; d_call: -; j_call: TRBJ1-6; cdr3_aa: CASSGGGASPLHF
v_call: TRBV10-3; d_call: TRBD1; j_call: TRBJ2-5; cdr3_aa: CAISLGQGVVKETQYF
v_call: TRBV4-3; d_call: -; j_call: TRBJ2-7; cdr3_aa: CASSKDPLHEAGSSYEQYF
v_call: TRBV5-1; d_call: TRBD1; j_call: TRBJ2-7; cdr3_aa: CASSSPGQGYEQYF
v_call: TRBV9; d_call: -; j_call: TRBJ2-2; cdr3_aa: CASSVGMGHNTGELFF
v_call: TRBV10-3; d_call: TRBD1; j_call: TRBJ2-7; cdr3_aa: CAISEPGQGSSYEQYF
v_call: TRBV5-4; d_call: -; j_call: TRBJ2-3; cdr3_aa: CASSTGTKTDTQYF
v_call: TRBV4-1; d_call: TRBD1; j_call: TRBJ1-1; cdr3_aa: CASSRQGLGGTEAFF
v_call: TRBV15; d_call: -; j_call: TRBJ1-2; cdr3_aa: CATSRAADRFYGYTF
v_call: TRBV15; d_call: -; j_call: TRBJ1-2; cdr3_aa: CATSRKQVTYGYTF
v_call: TRBV24-1; d_call: TRBD2; j_call: TRBJ2-3; cdr3_aa: CATSDPGGAYTDTQYF
v_call: TRBV7-8; d_call: TRBD1; j_call: TRBJ1-5; cdr3_aa: CASSLGGTVSNQPQHF
v_call: TRBV5-1; d_call: TRBD2; j_call: TRBJ2-5; cdr3_aa: CASSLGGGGVAETQYF
v_call: TRBV7-9; d_call: TRBD2; j_call: TRBJ2-3; cdr3_aa: CASSLVGTSGRNTQYF
v_call: TRBV4-2; d_call: -; j_call: TRBJ2-1; cdr3_aa: CASSSNYGSYNEQFF
v_call: TRBV2; d_call: -; j_call: TRBJ2-7; cdr3_aa: CASNRQYEQYF
v_call: TRBV9; d_call: TRBD1; j_call: TRBJ2-7; cdr3_aa: CASSEALGQYYEQYF
v_call: TRBV4-3; d_call: -; j_call: TRBJ2-1; cdr3_aa: CASSQERAGDEQFF
v_call: TRBV10-1; d_call: TRBD1; j_call: TRBJ1-1; cdr3_aa: CASSGYDRDGGPDTEAFF
v_call: TRBV4-1; d_call: TRBD1; j_call: TRBJ1-2; cdr3_aa: CASSQGQGREGYTF
v_call: TRBV7-9; d_call: TRBD1; j_call: TRBJ1-6; cdr3_aa: CASSLGTASSYNSPLHF
v_call: TRBV19; d_call: -; j_call: TRBJ1-4; cdr3_aa: CASSIGPAGEKLFF
v_call: TRBV7-9; d_call: TRBD2; j_call: TRBJ2-1; cdr3_aa: CASSLGGTAGGRYNEQFF
v_call: TRBV29-1; d_call: TRBD1; j_call: TRBJ1-4; cdr3_aa: CSVGKGTGAEKLFF
v_call: TRBV5-1; d_call: TRBD2; j_call: TRBJ2-2; cdr3_aa: CASSIPGLAGGNTGELFF
v_call: TRBV4-2; d_call: -; j_call: TRBJ1-6; cdr3_aa: CASSPDRNSPLHF
v_call: TRBV24-1; d_call: -; j_call: TRBJ2-1; cdr3_aa: CATSDGQKFYNEQFF
v_call: TRBV7-2; d_call: TRBD1; j_call: TRBJ1-5; cdr3_aa: CASSFDRDQPQHF
v_call: TRBV10-3; d_call: TRBD2; j_call: TRBJ2-1; cdr3_aa: CAISESGTSGGRPPQRVQFF
v_call: TRBV27; d_call: -; j_call: TRBJ2-5; cdr3_aa: CASRERGGWKETQYF
v_call: TRBV3-1/TRBV3-2; d_call: -; j_call: TRBJ2-2; cdr3_aa: CASSPVGDTGELFF
v_call: TRBV5-4; d_call: -; j_call: TRBJ1-3; cdr3_aa: CASSPPGGGNTIYF